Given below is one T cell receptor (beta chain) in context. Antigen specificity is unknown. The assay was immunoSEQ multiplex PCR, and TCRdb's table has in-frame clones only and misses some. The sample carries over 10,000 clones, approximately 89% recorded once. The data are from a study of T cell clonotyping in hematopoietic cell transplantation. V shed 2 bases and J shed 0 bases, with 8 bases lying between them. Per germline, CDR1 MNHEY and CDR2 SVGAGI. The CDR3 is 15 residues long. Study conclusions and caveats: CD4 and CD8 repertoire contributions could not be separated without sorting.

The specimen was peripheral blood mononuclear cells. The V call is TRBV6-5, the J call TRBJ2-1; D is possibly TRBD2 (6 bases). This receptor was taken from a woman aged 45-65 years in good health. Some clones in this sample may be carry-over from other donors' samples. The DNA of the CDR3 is TGTGCCAGCAGTTACGGCGGGATCTCCTACAATGAGCAGTTCTTC. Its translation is CASSYGGISYNEQFF.